This T cell receptor (beta chain) appears in the sequencing data of a study of T cell changes during pregnancy in multiple sclerosis. The V gene's germline CDR1 is SNHLY and CDR2 FYNNEI. The trim removed 6 bases at V and 1 base at J, leaving 9 bases unmatched. CDR3 length: 15 amino acids. Profiling relied on immunoSEQ multiplex PCR, and the TCRdb table lists in-frame clones only, not all of them. The sample has roughly 40,000 clones; less than 95% are singletons. V gene TRBV2 combines with J gene TRBJ2-7; TRBD1 matches 7 bases. This receptor was obtained from a female donor with multiple sclerosis, enrolled in a pregnancy study. The sequencing used peripheral blood, collected in the third trimester of pregnancy. The CDR3 spells CASRFRDSPSYEQYF. CDR3 nucleotides: TGTGCCAGCAGATTCCGGGACAGCCCTTCCTACGAGCAGTACTTC.